This T cell receptor (beta chain) was captured in a study of T-cell memory formation after mild COVID-19. Overall study findings and caveats: The main location of contracting CD4+ clones was CM and EM, and that of contracting CD8+ clones was EMRA.

The table lists this clonotype with a few counts. Its antigen is unknown. This CDR3 contains 16 residues. The germline gives CDR1 KGHDR, CDR2 SFDVKD. After removal of 5 bases from V and 7 bases from J, the junction contained 10 bases not matched to a gene. TCRdb re-called the 5' RACE reads through MiXCR, storing one row per CDR3 protein. This repertoire shows a few hundred thousand distinct CDR3 sequences, 25% to 30% found once; its top ten account for approximately 13%. The origin of this receptor is an adult woman who had mild COVID-19 (a few samples of this study predate the infection). Cell type and time point are not known. The chain combines TRBV24-1 with TRBJ2-1; 10 bases match TRBD2. The material sequenced was PBMCs or a T cell subset sorted from them (not recorded which). DNA for the CDR3: TGTGCCACCAGTGGTCTTCCAGCGGGAGGGCCGAATGAGCAGTTCTTC. Encoded protein: CATSGLPAGGPNEQFF.